Given below is one T cell receptor beta chain in context. Its antigen remains unidentified. No base quality values were provided; no much bigger clone lies one nucleotide off. TCRbeta CDR3 regions were sequenced with the immunoSEQ Assay. After extraction, genomic DNA underwent amplification by bias-controlled multiplex PCR, followed by high-throughput sequencing. The original methods were these. Collapsing and filtering of sequences were performed to quantify the absolute abundance of each unique TCRbeta CDR3 region. T cell fraction was estimated by normalizing TCRbeta template counts to usable DNA, which was measured by amplifying reference genes present in all nucleated cells. Repertoire TCRs were annotated as SARS-CoV-2-specific when V gene, CDR3 amino acid sequence and J gene were exactly matched to a known reactive TCR set. The reference SARS-CoV-2 TCR set was derived from MIRA and filtered for enrichment in COVID-19-positive ImmuneCODE repertoires, a step that removed public or cross-reactive TCRs. Using the MIRA antigens, annotated TCRs were further analysed by specific ORF or by position within an ORF. Breadth was defined as the number of annotated unique rearrangements divided by the total number of unique productive rearrangements, and depth was defined as the summed frequency of the annotated unique rearrangements. Group comparisons of TCR breadth used two-sided Wilcoxon rank-sum tests. Imported from immuneACCESS, the table was reduced by TCRdb to in-frame sequences with V and J called. These copies leave out some clones; in studies compared against another copy, an unresolved V gene accounts for under half, and the cause of the remainder is not known. D and trimming come from the DNA, and the V and J calls and clone size come from that table. For this sample there are 300,000 to 400,000 clones; 70% to 90% appear just once. About 3.5% of the sample is held by the ten biggest clonotypes.

The data were taken from a study of Ad26.COV2.S vaccination and SARS-CoV-2 variants (dated by TCRdb to the early 2020s). In the study overall: Donors in the vaccine arm were drawn from COV1001, a multicentre, randomized, double-blind, placebo-controlled phase I-IIa trial testing Ad26.COV2.S in healthy adults. Ad26.COV2.S was administered intramuscularly at 5 x 10^10 or 1 x 10^11 viral particles, either as a single shot or as two shots given 56 days apart. The TCR-sequenced set comprised approximately 32 samples: about 19 Ad26.COV2.S vaccine recipients, 5 placebo recipients and 8 SARS-CoV-2 convalescent individuals. TCRbeta repertoire sequencing was used to assess the specificity and breadth of SARS-CoV-2-reactive T cell receptors after Ad26.COV2.S vaccination. Investigators did not know the trial group allocation while performing experiments and assessing outcomes. Trial participants were randomized into five groups of five: low-dose or high-dose Ad26.COV2.S given once or twice, or placebo on both occasions.

Per the publication, the treatment or condition label means: about 20 received Ad26.COV2.S at low or high dose, single or two shots; roughly five received placebo; per-sample allocation not given. For vaccine and placebo recipients, repertoires were sequenced using samples collected on day 63 after the first injection. Cohort 1b enrolled about two dozen adults aged 18-55 years at a single site in Boston, USA, between 29 July and 7 August 2020. Ad26.COV2.S was a replication-incompetent adenovirus type 26 vector expressing a prefusion-stabilized SARS-CoV-2 spike protein from the original Wuhan strain. What the work shows at the level of the full study, not this receptor alone: The authors noted that total T cell responses may have been underestimated by the TCR breadth and depth analyses. After vaccination, substantial breadth of spike-specific CD8+ and CD4+ T cell responses was reported. Comparing responses between vaccine doses or regimens was not something the study was powered to do. Ad26.COV2.S recipients had higher spike-specific TCR breadth than placebo recipients (P = 0.0014). Vaccine and placebo recipients had similar non-spike TCR breadth, a finding consistent with the vaccine containing only spike.

This material consisted of peripheral blood, taken in a trial of Ad26.COV2.S vaccine versus placebo. This sequence was found in a person aged 18-65 years who received the Ad26.COV2.S COVID-19 vaccine or a placebo.

The DNA sequence reads TGTGCCAGCAGTTTATCCACCGGGACCGTAGCCTACGAGCAGTACTTC. The translation is CASSLSTGTVAYEQYF. This receptor chain uses TRBV27 and TRBJ2-7; the D assignment is uncertain and may be TRBD1 or TRBD2, with 5 bases supporting each. The CDR3 has 16 amino acids, counting the end cysteine and phenylalanine. Only the CDR3 region is kept as DNA, spanning 48 bases read in frame from base 1. CDR1 and CDR2 (MNHEY, SMNVEV) derive from the germline V gene (reference sequence). V and J are truncated by 0 bases and 2 bases respectively, leaving an intervening sequence of 14 bases.